This T cell receptor beta chain is from a study of shared clonotypes between healthy human individuals. Overall study findings and caveats: Donor scarcity curtailed the genetic and exposure-history diversity represented herein. A handful of donors showed sharing of 4.5% to 6% of naive CD4 clonotypes.

Selected positively for CCR7 and CD45RO-negative, naive CD8 cells excluded terminally differentiated effector memory CD45RA+ cells. V shed 0 bases and J 0 bases; nucleotides not matched to a gene: 3. The CDR3 length is 16 residues. Germline-derived CDR1 and CDR2 are LGHNA and YSLEER. About this clone: Its antigen is unknown.

Using approximately 190 ng DNA, 25,000 to 35,000 T cell genomes, the sorted-subset replicate PCRs were run. Data came from immunoSEQ multiplex PCR; TCRdb stores just in-frame clones and leaves some out. This table holds around 2.1 million clones, about 92% found once. The rearrangement uses TRBV4-3 and TRBJ2-7; the match to TRBD2 covers 9 bases. The sequenced material came from naive CD8+ T cells from PBMCs. The TCR sequence derives from a man younger than 35 in good health. Some clones in this sample may be carry-over from other donors' samples. CDR3 protein: CASSQEQREASYEQYF. CDR3 coding DNA: TGCGCCAGCAGCCAAGAACAGCGGGAGGCCTCCTACGAGCAGTACTTC.